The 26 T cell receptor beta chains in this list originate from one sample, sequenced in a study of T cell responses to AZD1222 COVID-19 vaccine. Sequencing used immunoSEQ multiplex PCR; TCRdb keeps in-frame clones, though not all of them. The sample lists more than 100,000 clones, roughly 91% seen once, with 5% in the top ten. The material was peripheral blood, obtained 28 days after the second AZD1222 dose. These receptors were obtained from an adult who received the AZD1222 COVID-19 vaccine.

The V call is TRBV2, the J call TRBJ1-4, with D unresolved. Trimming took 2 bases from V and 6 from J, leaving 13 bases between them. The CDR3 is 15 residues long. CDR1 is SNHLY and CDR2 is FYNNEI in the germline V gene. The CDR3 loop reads CASSELIRLDEKLFF. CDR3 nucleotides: TGTGCCAGCAGTGAATTAATTCGGTTGGATGAAAAACTGTTTTTT.

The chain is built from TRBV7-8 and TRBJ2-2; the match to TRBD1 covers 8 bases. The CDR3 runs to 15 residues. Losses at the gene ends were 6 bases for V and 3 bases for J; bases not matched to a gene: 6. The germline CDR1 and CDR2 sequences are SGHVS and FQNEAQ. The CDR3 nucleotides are TGTGCCAGCAGGCTCCAGGGGGCGGACACCGGGGAGCTGTTTTTT. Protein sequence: CASRLQGADTGELFF.

The chain's CDR3 is CATSRKDRYEQYF. CDR3 DNA sequence: TGTGCCACCAGCAGAAAAGACCGCTACGAGCAGTACTTC. The chain uses TRBV15 and TRBJ2-7; D remains ambiguous. V lost 2 bases to trimming and J lost 3 bases, with 8 bases between them. The CDR3 loop spans 13 amino acids. The germline gives CDR1 LNHNV, CDR2 YYDKDF (reference sequence).

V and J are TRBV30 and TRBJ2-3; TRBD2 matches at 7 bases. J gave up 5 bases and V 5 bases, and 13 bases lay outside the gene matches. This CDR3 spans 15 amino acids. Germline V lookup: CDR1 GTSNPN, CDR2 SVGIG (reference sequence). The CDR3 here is CAWSPGGSGKDTQYF. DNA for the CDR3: TGTGCCTGGTCCCCGGGCGGGAGCGGGAAAGATACGCAGTATTTT.

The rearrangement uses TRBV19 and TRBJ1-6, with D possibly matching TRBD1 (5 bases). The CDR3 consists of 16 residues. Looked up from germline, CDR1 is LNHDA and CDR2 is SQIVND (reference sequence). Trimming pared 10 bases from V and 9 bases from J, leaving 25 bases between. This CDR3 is CATRRGVGDQGSPLHF. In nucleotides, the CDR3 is TGTGCCACCAGGAGGGGAGTTGGGGATCAGGGTTCACCCCTCCACTTT.

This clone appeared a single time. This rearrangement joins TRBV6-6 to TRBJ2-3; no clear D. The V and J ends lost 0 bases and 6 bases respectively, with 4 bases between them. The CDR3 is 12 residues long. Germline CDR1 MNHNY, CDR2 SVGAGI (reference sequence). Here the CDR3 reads CASSYSVDTQYF. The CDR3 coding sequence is TGTGCCAGCAGTTACTCAGTGGATACGCAGTATTTT.

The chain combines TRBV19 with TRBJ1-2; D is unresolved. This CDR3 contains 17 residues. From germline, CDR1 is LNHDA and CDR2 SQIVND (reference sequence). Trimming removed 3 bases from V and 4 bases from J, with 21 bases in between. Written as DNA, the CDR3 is TGTGCCAGTAGTATCCTCGGGCAGCTCGATCGCTCCTATGGCTACACCTTC. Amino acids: CASSILGQLDRSYGYTF.

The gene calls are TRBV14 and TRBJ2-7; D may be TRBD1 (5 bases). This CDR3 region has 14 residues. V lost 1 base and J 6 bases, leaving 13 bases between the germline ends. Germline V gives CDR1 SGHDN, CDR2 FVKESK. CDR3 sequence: CASSQGPGSTEQYF. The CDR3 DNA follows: TGTGCCAGCAGCCAAGGTCCAGGGTCCACCGAGCAGTACTTC.

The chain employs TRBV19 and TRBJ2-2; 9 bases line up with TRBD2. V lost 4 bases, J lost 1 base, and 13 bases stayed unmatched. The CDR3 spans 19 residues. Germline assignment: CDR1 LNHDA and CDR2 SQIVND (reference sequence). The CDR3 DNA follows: TGTGCCAGTAGTAACCGACCCACGGGAGCGGGGGGGAACACCGGGGAGCTGTTTTTT. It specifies CASSNRPTGAGGNTGELFF.

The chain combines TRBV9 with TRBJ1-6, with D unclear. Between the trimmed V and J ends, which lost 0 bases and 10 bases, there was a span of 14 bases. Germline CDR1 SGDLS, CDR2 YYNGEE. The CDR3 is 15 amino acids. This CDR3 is CASSVDGAFLSPLHF. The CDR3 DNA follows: TGTGCCAGCAGCGTAGACGGAGCGTTCCTCTCACCCCTCCACTTT.

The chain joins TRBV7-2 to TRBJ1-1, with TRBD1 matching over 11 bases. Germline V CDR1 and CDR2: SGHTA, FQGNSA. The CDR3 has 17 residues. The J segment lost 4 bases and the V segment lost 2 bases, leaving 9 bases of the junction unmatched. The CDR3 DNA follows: TGTGCCAGCAGCTTATGGGGGACAGGGGGGATAGTCACTGAAGCTTTCTTT. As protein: CASSLWGTGGIVTEAFF.

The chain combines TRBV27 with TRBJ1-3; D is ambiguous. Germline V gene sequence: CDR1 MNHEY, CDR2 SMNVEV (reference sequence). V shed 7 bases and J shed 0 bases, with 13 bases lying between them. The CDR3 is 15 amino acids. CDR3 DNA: TGTGCCAGCATGCGGACCCGCAGCTCTGGAAACACCATATATTTT. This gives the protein CASMRTRSSGNTIYF.

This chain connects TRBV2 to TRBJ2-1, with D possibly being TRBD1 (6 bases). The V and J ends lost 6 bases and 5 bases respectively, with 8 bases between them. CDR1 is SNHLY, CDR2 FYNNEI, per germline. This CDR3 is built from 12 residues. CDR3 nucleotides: TGTGCCAGCAGGGACAGAGACAATGAGCAGTTCTTC. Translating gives CASRDRDNEQFF.

DNA for the CDR3: TGCGCCAGCATTCCGGAGGGGCGCGGGGCCAACGTCCTGACTTTC. Its protein is CASIPEGRGANVLTF. The chain combines TRBV10-2 with TRBJ2-6; TRBD2 is a possible D gene (6 bases). The CDR3 consists of 15 residues. CDR1 and CDR2 (germline): WSHSY, SAAADI. Trimming took 7 bases from V and 4 from J, leaving 14 bases between them.

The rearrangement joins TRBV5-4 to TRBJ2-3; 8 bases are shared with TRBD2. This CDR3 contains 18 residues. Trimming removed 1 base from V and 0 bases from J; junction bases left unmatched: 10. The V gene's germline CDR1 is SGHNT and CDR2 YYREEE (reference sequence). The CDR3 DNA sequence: TGTGCCAGCAGCTTGCCGGGGGGGCAAATGATTAGCACAGATACGCAGTATTTT. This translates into CASSLPGGQMISTDTQYF.

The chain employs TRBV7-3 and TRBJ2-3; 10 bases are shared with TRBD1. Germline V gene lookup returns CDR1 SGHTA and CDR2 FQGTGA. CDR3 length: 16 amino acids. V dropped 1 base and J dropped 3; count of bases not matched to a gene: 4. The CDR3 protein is CASSLSGTGVTDTQYF. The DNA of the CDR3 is TGTGCCAGCAGCTTAAGCGGGACAGGGGTAACAGATACGCAGTATTTT.

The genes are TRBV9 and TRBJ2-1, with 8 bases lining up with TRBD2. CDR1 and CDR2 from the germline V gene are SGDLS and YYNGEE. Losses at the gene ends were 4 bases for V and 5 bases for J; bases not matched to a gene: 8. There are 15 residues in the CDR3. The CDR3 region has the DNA TGTGCCAGCAGCCCCTGGGCGGGGGGCCACAATGAGCAGTTCTTC. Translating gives CASSPWAGGHNEQFF.

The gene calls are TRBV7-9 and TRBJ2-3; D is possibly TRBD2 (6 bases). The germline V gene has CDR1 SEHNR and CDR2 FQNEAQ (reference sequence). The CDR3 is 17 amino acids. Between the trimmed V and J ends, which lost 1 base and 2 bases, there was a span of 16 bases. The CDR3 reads CASSLGDLRQPTDTQYF. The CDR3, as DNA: TGTGCCAGCAGCTTAGGGGACTTGAGACAGCCCACAGATACGCAGTATTTT.

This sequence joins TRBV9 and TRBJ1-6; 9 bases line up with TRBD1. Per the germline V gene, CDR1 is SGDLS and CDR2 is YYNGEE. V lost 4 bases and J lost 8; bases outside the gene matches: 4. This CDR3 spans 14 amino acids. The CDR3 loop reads CASSPGQGHSPLHF. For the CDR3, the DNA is TGTGCCAGCAGCCCAGGACAGGGGCATTCACCCCTCCACTTT.

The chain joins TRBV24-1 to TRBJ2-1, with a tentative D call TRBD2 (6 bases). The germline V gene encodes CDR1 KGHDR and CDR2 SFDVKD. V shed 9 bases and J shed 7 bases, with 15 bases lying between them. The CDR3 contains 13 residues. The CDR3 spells CATQSLATNEQFF. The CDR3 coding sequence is TGTGCCACCCAGTCCCTAGCGACGAATGAGCAGTTCTTC.

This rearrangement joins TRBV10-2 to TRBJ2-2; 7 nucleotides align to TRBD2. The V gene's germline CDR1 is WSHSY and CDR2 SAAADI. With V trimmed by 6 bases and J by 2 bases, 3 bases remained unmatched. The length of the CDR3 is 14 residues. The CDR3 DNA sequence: TGCGCCAGCAGCGGAGCGGGAAACACCGGGGAGCTGTTTTTT. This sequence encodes CASSGAGNTGELFF.

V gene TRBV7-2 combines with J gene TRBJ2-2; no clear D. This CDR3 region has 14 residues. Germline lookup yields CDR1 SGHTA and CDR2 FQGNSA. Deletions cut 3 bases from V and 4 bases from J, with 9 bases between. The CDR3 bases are TGTGCCAGCAGCTTTTCAGTGATCACCGGGGAGCTGTTTTTT. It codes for CASSFSVITGELFF. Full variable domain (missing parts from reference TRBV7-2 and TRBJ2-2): GAGVSQSPSNKVTEKGKDVELRCDPISGHTALYWYRQSLGQGLEFLIYFQGNSAPDKSGLPSDRFSAERTGGSVSTLTIQRTQQEDSAVYLCASSFSVITGELFFGEGSRLTVL.

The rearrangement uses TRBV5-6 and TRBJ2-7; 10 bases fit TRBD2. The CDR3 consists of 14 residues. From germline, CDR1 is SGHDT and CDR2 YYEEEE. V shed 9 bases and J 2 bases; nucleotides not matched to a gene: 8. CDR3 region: CATKSSGRPYEQYF. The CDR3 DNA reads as TGTGCCACCAAGAGTAGCGGGAGGCCCTACGAGCAGTACTTC.

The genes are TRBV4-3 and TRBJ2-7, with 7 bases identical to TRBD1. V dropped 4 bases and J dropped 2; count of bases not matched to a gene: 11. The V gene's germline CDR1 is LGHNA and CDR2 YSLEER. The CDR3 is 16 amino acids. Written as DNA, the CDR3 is TGCGCCAGCAGCCCCTACGCGACAGGGTCGACCTACGAGCAGTACTTC. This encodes CASSPYATGSTYEQYF.

The CDR3 DNA reads TGTGCCAGCAGCGTAGATCTATTGACAGGTTTAGAGACCCAGTACTTC. Translated: CASSVDLLTGLETQYF. J is TRBJ2-5 and V is TRBV9; perhaps TRBD1 as D (6 bases). The CDR3 is made up of 16 amino acids. The V end lost 0 bases, the J end lost 4 bases, and 16 bases lay between the germline ends. Germline values: CDR1 SGDLS, CDR2 YYNGEE.

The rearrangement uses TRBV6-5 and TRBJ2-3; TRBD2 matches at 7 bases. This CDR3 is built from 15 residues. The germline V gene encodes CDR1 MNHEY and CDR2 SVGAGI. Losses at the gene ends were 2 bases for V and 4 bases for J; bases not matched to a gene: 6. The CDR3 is CASSYGGSGADTQYF. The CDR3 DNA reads TGTGCCAGCAGTTACGGCGGGAGCGGCGCAGATACGCAGTATTTT.